This T cell receptor (beta chain) was captured by sequencing in a study of CD8+CD57+ T cells in acquired aplastic anemia. Study at large: The study obtained an average of around 2.9 ug of DNA from sorted CD4+ and CD8+ cells.

The template used for profiling TCR beta VDJ and CDR3 was genomic DNA. In TCRdb, the reads were re-called with MiXCR into one record per CDR3 protein. The sample includes about 180,000 distinct CDR3 sequences, 45% to 60% of them seen just once. This clonotype was recorded at least ten times. The target antigen is unknown. The CDR3 is 14 amino acids. Trimming took off 6 bases at V and 3 bases at J, with 15 bases between the two ends. CDR1 and CDR2 (germline): SGHVS, FQNEAQ. Sequenced patients had shown CD8+CD57+ cell expansion by flow cytometry. Severe acquired aplastic anemia affected all patients. Study findings and constraints: Statistical testing detected no significant gap in CD8+ Simpson's diversity between patients and controls. Patients had roughly 31 CD8+ CDR3 sequences in common with controls (the shared set).

The chain combines TRBV7-8 with TRBJ2-7, with D possibly TRBD1 on 5 matching bases. This clonotype was obtained from a human donor with aplastic anemia. Sequencing was carried out using sorted CD4+, CD8+, or CD8+CD57+ T cells (not recorded which) from PBMCs. The CDR3 sequence: CASSLVQGIYEQYF. DNA of the CDR3: TGTGCCAGCAGTCTCGTTCAGGGTATCTACGAGCAGTACTTC.